These T cell receptor beta chains were read from a single sample in a study of T cell responses to AZD1222 COVID-19 vaccine. The protocol was immunoSEQ multiplex PCR, while the TCRdb copy is restricted to in-frame clones and leaves out a portion. The sample has roughly 150,000 clones; 88% are singletons. Sequencing used peripheral blood, obtained 28 days after the second AZD1222 dose. These receptors were collected from an adult who received the AZD1222 COVID-19 vaccine. Each CDR3 is given with its conserved first and last residue. A D gene is named only where the DNA matches it firmly. Size values are once, few and many counts, or a class for expanded clones, and some rows have none.

CDR3nt: TGTGCCTGGACATCAGACAGGGGGTATACTGAAGCTTTCTTT; CDR3aa: CAWTSDRGYTEAFF; v_gene: TRBV30; d_gene: TRBD1; j_gene: TRBJ1-1; abundance: NA
CDR3nt: TGTGCCAGCAGCCCCCCCCTGCAGGCTACAGGGGGCTACACCTTC; CDR3aa: CASSPPLQATGGYTF; v_gene: TRBV11-1; d_gene: NA; j_gene: TRBJ1-2; abundance: NA
CDR3nt: TGTGCCAGCAGCGTAGTAGGTTGGACTGACACCATATATTTT; CDR3aa: CASSVVGWTDTIYF; v_gene: TRBV9; d_gene: NA; j_gene: TRBJ1-3; abundance: NA
CDR3nt: TGTGCCAGCGGATTGAAGCCGATGGGTAGCAATCAGCCCCAGCATTTT; CDR3aa: CASGLKPMGSNQPQHF; v_gene: TRBV6-8; d_gene: NA; j_gene: TRBJ1-5; abundance: NA
CDR3nt: TGTGCCAGCAGTTTGTGGCAGGGGAACACTGAAGCTTTCTTT; CDR3aa: CASSLWQGNTEAFF; v_gene: TRBV28; d_gene: NA; j_gene: TRBJ1-1; abundance: once
CDR3nt: TGTGCCAGCAGACGGAGGAAAAAGATTCAAGAGACCCAGTACTTC; CDR3aa: CASRRRKKIQETQYF; v_gene: TRBV28; d_gene: NA; j_gene: TRBJ2-5; abundance: NA
CDR3nt: TGCGCCAGCACCTTTCTTCCCGTTCGGGAGACCCAGTACTTC; CDR3aa: CASTFLPVRETQYF; v_gene: TRBV10-2; d_gene: NA; j_gene: TRBJ2-5; abundance: NA
CDR3nt: TGTGCCAGCAGGTTAGGTCTCGGACTAGCCGGCGAGCAGTACTTC; CDR3aa: CASRLGLGLAGEQYF; v_gene: TRBV11-2; d_gene: TRBD2; j_gene: TRBJ2-7; abundance: NA
CDR3nt: TGCGCCAGCAGCTTGGACCAGGGGGCGGGTCAGCCCCAGCATTTT; CDR3aa: CASSLDQGAGQPQHF; v_gene: TRBV5-1; d_gene: TRBD1; j_gene: TRBJ1-5; abundance: once
CDR3nt: TGTGCCAGCAGTCCACCGGGACAGACCTATGGCTACACCTTC; CDR3aa: CASSPPGQTYGYTF; v_gene: TRBV28; d_gene: TRBD1; j_gene: TRBJ1-2; abundance: NA
CDR3nt: TGTGCCAGCAGCTTAGGGGGCCTAACCTACGAGCAGTACTTC; CDR3aa: CASSLGGLTYEQYF; v_gene: TRBV7-2; d_gene: NA; j_gene: TRBJ2-7; abundance: NA
CDR3nt: TGTGCCAGCAGCGTACAGAGGGCCAGTGAGCAGTTCTTC; CDR3aa: CASSVQRASEQFF; v_gene: TRBV9; d_gene: NA; j_gene: TRBJ2-1; abundance: NA
CDR3nt: TGCGCCAGCAGTGCTCCGAGGGGGTCTGAAGCTTTCTTT; CDR3aa: CASSAPRGSEAFF; v_gene: TRBV23-1; d_gene: NA; j_gene: TRBJ1-1; abundance: NA
CDR3nt: TGCGCCAGCAGCGGGGGACAGGGATTCACTGAAGCTTTCTTT; CDR3aa: CASSGGQGFTEAFF; v_gene: TRBV5-1; d_gene: TRBD1; j_gene: TRBJ1-1; abundance: once
CDR3nt: TGTGCCAGCATTCGACAGGGGGCATTTTTAGGACGGTTCTTC; CDR3aa: CASIRQGAFLGRFF; v_gene: TRBV28; d_gene: TRBD1; j_gene: TRBJ2-1; abundance: NA
CDR3nt: TGTGCCAGCAGGTTCCCCGGGGACGAGCAGTACTTC; CDR3aa: CASRFPGDEQYF; v_gene: TRBV27; d_gene: NA; j_gene: TRBJ2-7; abundance: NA
CDR3nt: TGTGCCAGTAGTATTTCAGGGGCTGGGGCCGGGGAGCTGTTTTTT; CDR3aa: CASSISGAGAGELFF; v_gene: TRBV19; d_gene: NA; j_gene: TRBJ2-2; abundance: NA
CDR3nt: TGTGCCAGCATCGAACAGGGGGCCTACGAGCAGTACTTC; CDR3aa: CASIEQGAYEQYF; v_gene: TRBV28; d_gene: TRBD1; j_gene: TRBJ2-7; abundance: NA
CDR3nt: TGTGCCAGTAGCCGTCGAAGGGGGCAGACGACCTACTCTAGCTCCTACAATGAGCAGTTCTTC; CDR3aa: CASSRRRGQTTYSSSYNEQFF; v_gene: TRBV19; d_gene: TRBD1; j_gene: TRBJ2-1; abundance: NA
CDR3nt: TGTGCCAGCAGCTACGTTCCGCATACGCAGTATTTT; CDR3aa: CASSYVPHTQYF; v_gene: TRBV5-6; d_gene: NA; j_gene: TRBJ2-3; abundance: NA
CDR3nt: TGTGCCAGCACCCGCCGGGGGGTCCCAACTAATGAAAAACTGTTTTTT; CDR3aa: CASTRRGVPTNEKLFF; v_gene: TRBV2; d_gene: NA; j_gene: TRBJ1-4; abundance: NA
CDR3nt: TGCGCCAGCAGCTTGACTAGCGGGGAGGATACGCAGTATTTT; CDR3aa: CASSLTSGEDTQYF; v_gene: TRBV5-1; d_gene: TRBD2; j_gene: TRBJ2-3; abundance: once
CDR3nt: TGTGCCTGGAACCCCGGACAGGGGGCCGAAACTTTCTTT; CDR3aa: CAWNPGQGAETFF; v_gene: TRBV30; d_gene: TRBD1; j_gene: TRBJ1-1; abundance: NA
CDR3nt: TGCGCCAGCACCAGGGGTGATTCACCCCTCCACTTT; CDR3aa: CASTRGDSPLHF; v_gene: TRBV10-2; d_gene: NA; j_gene: TRBJ1-6; abundance: once
CDR3nt: TGTGCCAGCAGCCAAGAGAGTCCGGGCCCCTACGAGCAGTACTTC; CDR3aa: CASSQESPGPYEQYF; v_gene: TRBV4-2; d_gene: NA; j_gene: TRBJ2-7; abundance: few
CDR3nt: TGCGCCAGCAGTGATACGCCCTACAATGAGCAGTTCTTC; CDR3aa: CASSDTPYNEQFF; v_gene: TRBV10-2; d_gene: NA; j_gene: TRBJ2-1; abundance: NA
CDR3nt: TGCGCCAGCGGAAACAGCCTCGGGAACACCGGGGAGCTGTTTTTT; CDR3aa: CASGNSLGNTGELFF; v_gene: TRBV5-1; d_gene: NA; j_gene: TRBJ2-2; abundance: NA
CDR3nt: TGTGCCAGCAGCCAACCCCCGGGACAAGCGAACACCGGGGAGCTGTTTTTT; CDR3aa: CASSQPPGQANTGELFF; v_gene: TRBV3-1/TRBV3-2; d_gene: NA; j_gene: TRBJ2-2; abundance: NA
CDR3nt: TGTGCCAGCAGGGTAGGCACAGGCAATGGCTACACCTTC; CDR3aa: CASRVGTGNGYTF; v_gene: TRBV6-5; d_gene: NA; j_gene: TRBJ1-2; abundance: NA
CDR3nt: TGTGCCAGCAGTGAAGCGCGACAGGATGGCTACACCTTC; CDR3aa: CASSEARQDGYTF; v_gene: TRBV2; d_gene: NA; j_gene: TRBJ1-2; abundance: NA
CDR3nt: TGTGCCAGCTCACCACTGACAGGGGAAAATCAGCCCCAGCATTTT; CDR3aa: CASSPLTGENQPQHF; v_gene: TRBV18; d_gene: TRBD1; j_gene: TRBJ1-5; abundance: NA
CDR3nt: TGTGCCAGCAGTTTCCTTTTTGATCAGCCCCAGCATTTT; CDR3aa: CASSFLFDQPQHF; v_gene: TRBV28; d_gene: NA; j_gene: TRBJ1-5; abundance: NA
CDR3nt: TGTGCCACCAGTGATTTTTCGCCGGGACTAGCAGATTACAATGAGCAGTTCTTC; CDR3aa: CATSDFSPGLADYNEQFF; v_gene: TRBV24-1; d_gene: TRBD2; j_gene: TRBJ2-1; abundance: NA
CDR3nt: TGTGCCAGCAATTCCGGGACAGGGGTCGCTGAAGCTTTCTTT; CDR3aa: CASNSGTGVAEAFF; v_gene: TRBV7-2; d_gene: TRBD1; j_gene: TRBJ1-1; abundance: NA
CDR3nt: TGTGCCAGCAGTCCTAGGACGGGCCACAATGAGCAGTTCTTC; CDR3aa: CASSPRTGHNEQFF; v_gene: TRBV6-5; d_gene: NA; j_gene: TRBJ2-1; abundance: NA
CDR3nt: TGTGCCAGCAGTAAACAGGGGGTCATGGACGAGCAGTACTTC; CDR3aa: CASSKQGVMDEQYF; v_gene: TRBV7-3; d_gene: TRBD1; j_gene: TRBJ2-7; abundance: NA
CDR3nt: TGTGCCTGGAGTGACAGACAATCGAATGAAAAACTGTTTTTT; CDR3aa: CAWSDRQSNEKLFF; v_gene: TRBV30; d_gene: NA; j_gene: TRBJ1-4; abundance: NA
CDR3nt: TGTGCCAGCAGCCAGGGGGGTGAGCAGTTCTTC; CDR3aa: CASSQGGEQFF; v_gene: TRBV9; d_gene: NA; j_gene: TRBJ2-1; abundance: NA
CDR3nt: TGTGCCAGTAGTATGAGCGGGAATGAAAAACTGTTTTTT; CDR3aa: CASSMSGNEKLFF; v_gene: TRBV19; d_gene: NA; j_gene: TRBJ1-4; abundance: NA
CDR3nt: TGTGCCAGCAGTTCAAGCGTCGCGACCCAGTACTTC; CDR3aa: CASSSSVATQYF; v_gene: TRBV12-3/TRBV12-4; d_gene: NA; j_gene: TRBJ2-5; abundance: NA
CDR3nt: TGCGCCAGCAGCTTGACGGGGAACACTGAAGCTTTCTTT; CDR3aa: CASSLTGNTEAFF; v_gene: TRBV5-1; d_gene: NA; j_gene: TRBJ1-1; abundance: NA
CDR3nt: TGTGCCAGCAGCCAAGGGCGGATTCAGCCCCAGCATTTT; CDR3aa: CASSQGRIQPQHF; v_gene: TRBV3-1/TRBV3-2; d_gene: NA; j_gene: TRBJ1-5; abundance: once
CDR3nt: TGTGCCAGTAGTATATTGGACAGCGGACCCCTCCACTTT; CDR3aa: CASSILDSGPLHF; v_gene: TRBV19; d_gene: NA; j_gene: TRBJ1-6; abundance: NA
CDR3nt: TGTGCCACCAGTGCCGGGCAATACTACAATGAGCAGTTCTTC; CDR3aa: CATSAGQYYNEQFF; v_gene: TRBV24-1; d_gene: NA; j_gene: TRBJ2-1; abundance: NA
CDR3nt: TGTGCCAGCAGCCCGGCACGACAGGTAGAAGCTTTCTTT; CDR3aa: CASSPARQVEAFF; v_gene: TRBV11-2; d_gene: NA; j_gene: TRBJ1-1; abundance: NA
CDR3nt: TGTGCCAGCAGTGGGCGGGTTTCGGAGCAGTACTTC; CDR3aa: CASSGRVSEQYF; v_gene: TRBV27; d_gene: NA; j_gene: TRBJ2-7; abundance: NA
CDR3nt: TGTGCCACCTCCGGACAGGGGGCTTATCAGCCCCAGCATTTT; CDR3aa: CATSGQGAYQPQHF; v_gene: TRBV27; d_gene: TRBD1; j_gene: TRBJ1-5; abundance: once
CDR3nt: TGTGCCAGCAGCCCGTTAATGTTACCGGTCCTCCACTTT; CDR3aa: CASSPLMLPVLHF; v_gene: TRBV5-5; d_gene: NA; j_gene: TRBJ1-6; abundance: few
CDR3nt: TGTGCCAGCAGCCCGAGGGTCCCGGGGACGGGCTCCTATAATTCACCCCTCCACTTT; CDR3aa: CASSPRVPGTGSYNSPLHF; v_gene: TRBV4-2; d_gene: NA; j_gene: TRBJ1-6; abundance: few
CDR3nt: TGTGCCTGGTCCATAATATCCTCACCCCTCCACTTT; CDR3aa: CAWSIISSPLHF; v_gene: TRBV30; d_gene: NA; j_gene: TRBJ1-6; abundance: NA
CDR3nt: TGTGCCAGCAGTTACTCCCCAGGAGGGGGCTATAATTCACCCCTCCACTTT; CDR3aa: CASSYSPGGGYNSPLHF; v_gene: TRBV6-2/TRBV6-3; d_gene: NA; j_gene: TRBJ1-6; abundance: NA
CDR3nt: TGTGCCTGGAGTGTACGGGGGTGGACAGCCAATTCACCCCTCCACTTT; CDR3aa: CAWSVRGWTANSPLHF; v_gene: TRBV30; d_gene: NA; j_gene: TRBJ1-6; abundance: NA
CDR3nt: TGTGCCAGCAGCTCGACAGGGGGATTTGCTGGCTACACCTTC; CDR3aa: CASSSTGGFAGYTF; v_gene: TRBV9; d_gene: TRBD1; j_gene: TRBJ1-2; abundance: NA
CDR3nt: TGTGCCAGCAACCGGGACAGGGACGGTCAGCCCCAGCATTTT; CDR3aa: CASNRDRDGQPQHF; v_gene: TRBV2; d_gene: TRBD1; j_gene: TRBJ1-5; abundance: NA
CDR3nt: TGTGCCAGCAGCTCCCTTTGGGGGAACTCCGGGGAGCTGTTTTTT; CDR3aa: CASSSLWGNSGELFF; v_gene: TRBV5-4; d_gene: NA; j_gene: TRBJ2-2; abundance: NA
CDR3nt: TGTGCCACCAGTGAGGGGGGAGGACAGGCTTGGGAGACCCAGTACTTC; CDR3aa: CATSEGGGQAWETQYF; v_gene: TRBV24-1; d_gene: NA; j_gene: TRBJ2-5; abundance: NA
CDR3nt: TGTGCCAGCAGCGCCGGGACACCTCATAGGAACACTGAAGCTTTCTTT; CDR3aa: CASSAGTPHRNTEAFF; v_gene: TRBV7-2; d_gene: NA; j_gene: TRBJ1-1; abundance: once
CDR3nt: TGTGCCACCAGTGATTGGCAGGGCAATGAAGCTTTCTTT; CDR3aa: CATSDWQGNEAFF; v_gene: TRBV24-1; d_gene: NA; j_gene: TRBJ1-1; abundance: NA
CDR3nt: TGTGCCAGCAGTACCGGGACAGGTACTAACTATGGCTACACCTTC; CDR3aa: CASSTGTGTNYGYTF; v_gene: TRBV6-2/TRBV6-3; d_gene: TRBD1; j_gene: TRBJ1-2; abundance: NA
CDR3nt: TGTGCCAGCAGCAAAAGCTCTGGAAACACCATATATTTT; CDR3aa: CASSKSSGNTIYF; v_gene: TRBV6-6; d_gene: NA; j_gene: TRBJ1-3; abundance: NA